The rows below give T cell receptor beta chains drawn from one sample of a study of blood T cell repertoires in COVID-19. Produced via immunoSEQ multiplex PCR; TCRdb's table is partial and in-frame only. The sample has over 65,000 clones, 70% to 90% seen once. Sequencing input: peripheral blood. The receptors were sampled from a man aged 50 to 59 with active COVID-19. The CDR3 runs from the conserved cysteine through the conserved F or W. D genes are given only for firm matches.

d_gene	v_gene	j_gene	CDR3aa
TRBD2	TRBV7-9	TRBJ2-2	CASSSRLAGIYTGELFF
-	TRBV5-1	TRBJ2-1	CASSPASVSSYNEQFF
-	TRBV18	TRBJ1-2	CASSPGGADGYTF
-	TRBV5-1	TRBJ2-5	CASSLRSGEETQYF
-	TRBV19	TRBJ2-5	CASSIASLQETQYF
-	TRBV7-9	TRBJ1-1	CASSPPGLIMNTEAFF
-	TRBV7-8	TRBJ1-1	CASSSNDRSLNTEAFF
-	TRBV10-2	TRBJ2-7	CASSAGTIAYEQYF
-	TRBV2	TRBJ1-1	CASIGGMNTEAFF
-	TRBV19	TRBJ2-2	CASSMRRTGELFF
-	TRBV6-5	TRBJ1-5	CASGGRAQPQHF
TRBD2	TRBV9	TRBJ2-7	CASSPGVSGVYEQYF
-	TRBV3-1/TRBV3-2	TRBJ1-1	CASSQGGGWNTEAFF
TRBD2	TRBV6-5	TRBJ2-5	CASSYSSGGGETQYF
-	TRBV6-5	TRBJ1-1	CASSYTRNRAEAFF
-	TRBV6-6	TRBJ2-3	CASSYKGGSTDTQYF
-	TRBV28	TRBJ2-2	CASRSNTGELFF
-	TRBV7-6	TRBJ2-3	CASRQRPGGTDTQYF
-	TRBV19	TRBJ1-1	CASRLLLGRGDTEAFF
-	TRBV6-2/TRBV6-3	TRBJ1-2	CASSNRELIGYTF
-	TRBV19	TRBJ2-7	CASSYKYEQYF
-	TRBV7-2	TRBJ2-1	CASSFLSNEQFF
-	TRBV9	TRBJ2-7	CASSADFRLQYF
-	TRBV7-9	TRBJ1-2	CASSPDSSDGYTF
-	TRBV21-1	TRBJ2-3	CASSTIAGGPTDTQYF
TRBD1	TRBV4-1	TRBJ2-3	CASTKTGTGGLDTQYF
TRBD1	TRBV27	TRBJ1-2	CASSTGGFYGYTF
TRBD2	TRBV5-1	TRBJ2-7	CASSFRTSPISPQYEQYF
-	TRBV5-8	TRBJ1-4	CASSLQSEKLFF
TRBD1	TRBV25-1	TRBJ1-6	CASSLGQGTNSPLHF
TRBD1	TRBV9	TRBJ2-7	CASSVGGGTGGVGQYF
TRBD2	TRBV2	TRBJ2-1	CASSPLAGGLKDEQFF
-	TRBV28	TRBJ1-5	CASRPFGPSNQPQHF
-	TRBV11-3	TRBJ2-2	CASSATGLNTGELFF
-	TRBV4-3	TRBJ2-7	CASSQEGQGYEQYF
TRBD2	TRBV19	TRBJ2-3	CASTRRTGGPPDTQYF
-	TRBV7-2	TRBJ1-3	CASSTRTSSGNTIYF
-	TRBV5-1	TRBJ1-3	CASSWGIGGNSGNTIYF
TRBD2	TRBV4-1	TRBJ2-1	CASSQASGGVSEQFF
-	TRBV9	TRBJ2-2	CASSDGLNTGELFF
-	TRBV28	TRBJ2-2	CASRDIGGELFF
TRBD2	TRBV2	TRBJ2-1	CASSESAGAYNEQFF
-	TRBV12-3/TRBV12-4	TRBJ2-3	CASSWTISDTQYF
-	TRBV5-5	TRBJ2-1	CASSRGQGYYNEQFF
TRBD2	TRBV10-3	TRBJ2-7	CAISELTRGLAGRVSYEQYF
TRBD1	TRBV19	TRBJ2-7	CASSGLTGGTYEQYF
TRBD1	TRBV28	TRBJ2-1	CASSISDRDNEQFF
-	TRBV15	TRBJ1-5	CATSRATIRAAGNQPQHF
-	TRBV5-1	TRBJ1-4	CASSAAQGDEKLFF
-	TRBV30	TRBJ1-5	CAWSIGHNQPQHF
TRBD1	TRBV7-2	TRBJ1-5	CASSLTGDGNQPQHF
-	TRBV10-3	TRBJ1-3	CAISEQGTGNTIYF
-	TRBV5-1	TRBJ1-1	CASSFSPTTGGAGNTEAFF
TRBD1	TRBV28	TRBJ1-4	CASSSLSGQTEKLFF
-	TRBV12-3/TRBV12-4	TRBJ2-5	CASSLAGGETQYF